A single sample gave rise to the 21 T cell receptor beta chains below, sequenced in a study of cytomegalovirus exposure and HLA in healthy donors. A multiplex PCR was run with 60 Vbeta primers and 13 Jbeta primers. Data came from immunoSEQ multiplex PCR; TCRdb stores just in-frame clones and leaves some out. Of about 160,000 clones listed, around 74% are singletons. The specimen was PBMCs. The receptors here all came from a female donor in good health and CMV-seronegative.

J is TRBJ2-3 and V is TRBV9; 8 nucleotides agree with TRBD1. The CDR3 runs 17 residues. The V gene end was trimmed by 4 bases and the J gene end by 6 bases; junction bases not matched to a gene: 16. CDR1 and CDR2 (germline): SGDLS, YYNGEE. This CDR3 reads CASSKLTTDRASDTQYF. The CDR3 region has the DNA TGTGCCAGCAGCAAATTAACCACGGACAGGGCATCCGATACGCAGTATTTT.

This chain uses TRBV30 with TRBJ2-2; TRBD2 matches at 11 bases. CDR1 GTSNPN and CDR2 SVGIG come from the germline V gene (reference sequence). V was pared by 4 bases and J by 3 bases, with 10 bases of the junction left unmatched. The CDR3 extends over 17 amino acids. The CDR3 nucleotides read TGTGCCTGGACCTCGGGACTAGCGGTTTGGCACACCGGGGAGCTGTTTTTT. It codes for CAWTSGLAVWHTGELFF.

The CDR3 nucleotides are TGCGCCAGCAGCCAATTCCCGACTAGCGGGAGAGTCTATGAGCAGTTCTTC. Amino acid sequence: CASSQFPTSGRVYEQFF. The V and J genes are TRBV4-1 and TRBJ2-1; 12 bases agree with TRBD2. Per germline, CDR1 MGHRA and CDR2 YSYEKL. V shed 2 bases and J 8 bases; nucleotides not matched to a gene: 10. This CDR3 is 17 amino acids long.

This clone was recorded once. This chain joins TRBV13 and TRBJ1-1, with 9 nucleotides matching TRBD1. The CDR3 is 13 residues long. Germline CDR1 and CDR2: PRHDT and FYEKMQ (reference sequence). V shed 5 bases and J 4 bases; nucleotides not matched to a gene: 2. CDR3: CASSGTGPTEAFF. CDR3 sequence (DNA): TGTGCCAGCAGCGGGACAGGGCCCACTGAAGCTTTCTTT.

The chain carries TRBV19 and TRBJ1-1; D might be TRBD1 (5 bases). V lost 9 bases, J lost 4 bases, and 24 bases lay in between. Germline V lookup: CDR1 LNHDA, CDR2 SQIVND (reference sequence). This CDR3 contains 16 residues. The CDR3 coding sequence is TGTGCCAGCCAACACGTGGGGCTCAAGGGTACCACTGAAGCTTTCTTT. It translates to CASQHVGLKGTTEAFF.

The chain employs TRBV5-1 and TRBJ1-4; D unclear. Germline V CDR1 and CDR2: SGHRS, YFSETQ. The CDR3 covers 15 residues. V was shortened by 1 base and J by 3 bases, with 10 bases between the two germline ends. The CDR3: CASSLPGMANEKLFF. The CDR3 DNA sequence: TGCGCCAGCAGCTTGCCGGGTATGGCTAATGAAAAACTGTTTTTT.

This chain joins TRBV6-1 and TRBJ1-5; no clear D. This CDR3 comprises 13 residues. CDR1 and CDR2 (germline): MNHNS, SASEGT. Trimming pared 5 bases from V and 7 bases from J, leaving 12 bases between. In DNA form, the CDR3 reads TGTGCCAGCAGTTCTCCCACGGGGCAGCCCCAGCATTTT. Its protein is CASSSPTGQPQHF.

V gene TRBV6-4 combines with J gene TRBJ1-2; D is uncertain. Germline CDR1 reads MRHNA; CDR2 reads SNTAGT. With 2 bases removed from V and 8 bases from J, the gap between germline ends came to 18 bases. The CDR3 runs to 15 residues. The CDR3 loop reads CASSDRWGVVGGYTF. The CDR3 DNA follows: TGTGCCAGCAGTGACCGATGGGGAGTTGTAGGAGGCTACACCTTC.

This clone was found a few times. V usage is TRBV5-1 and J usage is TRBJ2-1; TRBD1 is a possible D gene (6 bases). Trimming pared 4 bases from V and 2 bases from J, leaving 10 bases between. CDR1 is SGHRS and CDR2 is YFSETQ in the germline V gene. This CDR3 spans 14 amino acids. This CDR3 is CASSLTGAYNEQFF. CDR3 bases: TGCGCCAGCAGCCTGACAGGAGCCTACAATGAGCAGTTCTTC.

The rearrangement uses TRBV5-1 and TRBJ2-2; tentative D call: TRBD2 (6 bases). This CDR3 region has 15 residues. V gave up 4 bases and J gave up 7 bases, with 17 bases separating them. Germline assignment: CDR1 SGHRS and CDR2 YFSETQ. The CDR3 loop reads CASSPGDSEGGELFF. CDR3 nucleotide sequence: TGCGCCAGCAGCCCGGGGGATAGCGAGGGCGGGGAGCTGTTTTTT.

The V gene is TRBV5-6, the J gene TRBJ2-5; D possibly corresponds to TRBD1 (6 bases). CDR1 and CDR2 from the germline V gene are SGHDT and YYEEEE. The CDR3 length is 14 residues. V dropped 4 bases and J dropped 4 bases, with 14 bases sitting between them. The CDR3: CASSGTGSRETQYF. The CDR3 DNA reads as TGTGCCAGCAGCGGTACAGGGAGTAGAGAGACCCAGTACTTC.

The chain has TRBV7-2 and TRBJ1-2, with TRBD1 as a possible D gene (5 bases). The ends were cut back, 1 base at V and 6 bases at J, with 15 bases in the middle. Germline CDR1 SGHTA, CDR2 FQGNSA. This CDR3 region has 15 residues. CDR3 sequence reads: CASSLEGFRGDGYTF. The CDR3, as DNA: TGTGCCAGCAGCTTAGAGGGCTTCCGGGGGGATGGCTACACCTTC.

The V and J genes are TRBV18 and TRBJ2-1, with 13 bases identical to TRBD2. V lost 5 bases, J lost 10 bases, and 11 bases stayed unmatched. The CDR3 loop spans 16 amino acids. Germline V lookup: CDR1 KGHSH, CDR2 LQKENI. Written as DNA, the CDR3 is TGTGCCAGCTCATCCGGACTAGCGGGAGTGGGGGGGGAGCAGTTCTTC. Its translation: CASSSGLAGVGGEQFF.

This clone was counted a single time. The J gene is TRBJ2-7, the V gene TRBV29-1, with D possibly being TRBD2 (6 bases). This CDR3 has 15 residues. CDR1 is SQVTM and CDR2 is ANQGSEA in the germline V gene. Trimming left V 0 bases short and J 3 bases short, with 15 bases between. The CDR3, as DNA: TGCAGCGTTGAAGATCCCGCTAGCGAGGTCTACGAGCAGTACTTC. Amino acid sequence: CSVEDPASEVYEQYF.

The chain links TRBV6-1 to TRBJ1-1; 7 bases line up with TRBD1. Germline CDR1 is MNHNS and CDR2 is SASEGT. The CDR3 sequence is 14 residues long. After removal of 2 bases from V and 4 bases from J, the junction contained 4 bases not matched to a gene. The CDR3 DNA reads TGTGCCAGCAGTGAAATAGCAGGGGGCACTGAAGCTTTCTTT. Its protein is CASSEIAGGTEAFF.

This chain links TRBV18 with TRBJ2-7; D is perhaps TRBD1 (6 bases). This CDR3 has 14 amino acids. The ends were cut back, 5 bases at V and 6 bases at J, with 17 bases in the middle. Germline-derived CDR1 and CDR2 are KGHSH and LQKENI. The CDR3, as DNA: TGTGCCAGCTCAGAACAGGGTGGGACGGGCGAGCAGTACTTC. Protein product: CASSEQGGTGEQYF.

This clone was detected once. The chain employs TRBV5-4 and TRBJ2-2; the match to TRBD2 covers 9 bases. The germline V gene encodes CDR1 SGHNT and CDR2 YYREEE (reference sequence). Losses at the gene ends were 3 bases for V and 4 bases for J; bases not matched to a gene: 4. The CDR3 loop spans 15 amino acids. CDR3 sequence reads: CASSSGLASTGELFF. Here the CDR3 DNA reads TGTGCCAGCAGCTCGGGACTAGCCTCCACCGGGGAGCTGTTTTTT.

The J gene is TRBJ2-1, the V gene TRBV4-1; tentative D call: TRBD2 (6 bases). Trimming removed 1 base at V and 7 bases at J, with 11 bases between. This CDR3 has 14 residues. Germline V gives CDR1 MGHRA, CDR2 YSYEKL. CDR3 sequence: CASSQVSSENEQFF. DNA for the CDR3: TGCGCCAGCAGCCAAGTCTCTAGCGAGAATGAGCAGTTCTTC.

This clone is termed medium-sized. The rearrangement uses TRBV6-5 and TRBJ1-2; no reliable D call. CDR3 size: 14 residues. Germline CDR1 MNHEY, CDR2 SVGAGI. With 0 bases removed from V and 8 bases from J, the gap between germline ends came to 13 bases. In nucleotides, the CDR3 is TGTGCCAGCAGTTACTCCCCGAGGGTCGAAGGCTACACCTTC. Its protein is CASSYSPRVEGYTF.

This chain links TRBV2 with TRBJ2-7; maybe TRBD2 (6 bases). The V gene's germline CDR1 is SNHLY and CDR2 FYNNEI. The CDR3 extends over 17 amino acids. V shed 3 bases and J shed 0 bases, with 18 bases lying between them. The chain's CDR3 is CASSEWLAALSSYEQYF. DNA for the CDR3: TGTGCCAGCAGTGAGTGGTTAGCGGCGCTAAGCTCCTACGAGCAGTACTTC.

The V gene is TRBV7-2, the J gene TRBJ2-1; 12 positions agree with TRBD2. This CDR3 region has 16 residues. V lost 5 bases, J lost 3 bases, and 5 bases stayed unmatched. Germline V gene lookup returns CDR1 SGHTA and CDR2 FQGNSA. The CDR3 DNA is TGTGCCAGCAGCCCCCTAGCGGGAGGGAACTACAATGAGCAGTTCTTC. Translated: CASSPLAGGNYNEQFF.